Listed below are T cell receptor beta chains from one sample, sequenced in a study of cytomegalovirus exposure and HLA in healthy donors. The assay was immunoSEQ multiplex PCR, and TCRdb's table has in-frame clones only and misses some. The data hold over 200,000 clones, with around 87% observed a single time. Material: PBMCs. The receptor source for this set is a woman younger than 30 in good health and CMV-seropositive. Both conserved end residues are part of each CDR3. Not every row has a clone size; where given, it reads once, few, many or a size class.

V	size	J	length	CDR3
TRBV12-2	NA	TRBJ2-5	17	CASRSGTGRKTQETQYF
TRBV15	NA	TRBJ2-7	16	CATSRQSDRFAYEQYF
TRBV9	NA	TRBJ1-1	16	CASSDGVDRPNTEAFF
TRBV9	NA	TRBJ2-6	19	CASSPSGGPRQPGANVLTF
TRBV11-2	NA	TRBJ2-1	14	CASSASGTYNEQFF
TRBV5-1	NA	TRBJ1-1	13	CASSPQQRTEAFF
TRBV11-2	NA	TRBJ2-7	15	CASRKGIGPGGEQYF
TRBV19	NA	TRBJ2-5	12	CASSVGDETQYF
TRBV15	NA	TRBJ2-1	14	CATSRPGQGIEQFF
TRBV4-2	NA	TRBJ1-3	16	CASSQDRTGTGNTIYF
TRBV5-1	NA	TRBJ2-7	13	CASSLSGGDEQYF
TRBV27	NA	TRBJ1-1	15	CASKGWAGRRAEAFF
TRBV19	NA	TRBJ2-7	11	CASKQDYEQYF
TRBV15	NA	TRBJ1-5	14	CATSRIGGSQPQHF
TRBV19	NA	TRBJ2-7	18	CASSIFLVSGGDSYEQYF
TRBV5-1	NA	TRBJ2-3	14	CASSLEQLADTQYF
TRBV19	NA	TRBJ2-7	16	CASSIGWLAGSYEQYF
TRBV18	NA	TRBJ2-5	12	CASSPWEETQYF
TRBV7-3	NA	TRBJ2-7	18	CASSLEKPGLAITYEQYF
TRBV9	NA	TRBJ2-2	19	CASSRGLGREGRANGELFF
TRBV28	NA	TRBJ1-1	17	CASTRRQGDWLDTEAFF
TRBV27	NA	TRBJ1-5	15	CASSSYQGGGQPQHF
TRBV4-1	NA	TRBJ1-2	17	CASSQVWGQGVSGGYTF
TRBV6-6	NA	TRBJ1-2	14	CASSLDRGHGGYTF
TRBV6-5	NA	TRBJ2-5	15	CASSTRDSEKETQYF
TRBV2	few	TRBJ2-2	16	CASSETGTLNTGELFF
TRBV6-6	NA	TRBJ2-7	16	CASSYSTGGSSYEQYF
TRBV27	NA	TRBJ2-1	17	CASSLLLAGSTYNEQFF
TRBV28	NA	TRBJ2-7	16	CASSLWPGDRGNEQYF
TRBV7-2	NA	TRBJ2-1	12	CASSLASNEQFF
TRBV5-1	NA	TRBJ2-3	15	CASQGLAGGPDTQYF
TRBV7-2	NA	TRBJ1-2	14	CASSLEHAWYGYTF
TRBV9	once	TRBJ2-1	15	CASSAVPGGGNEQFF
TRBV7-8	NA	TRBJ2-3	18	CASSLDLLTSGGTDTQYF
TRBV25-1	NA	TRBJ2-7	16	CASSESGGQNSYEQYF
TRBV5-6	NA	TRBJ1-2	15	CASIIRGRSGNGYTF
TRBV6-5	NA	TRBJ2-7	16	CASSYSASGYTYEQYF
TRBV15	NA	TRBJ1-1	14	CATSREDGSTEAFF
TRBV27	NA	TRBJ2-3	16	CASSWTQGASTDTQYF
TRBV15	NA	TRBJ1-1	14	CATSRDRATGEAFF
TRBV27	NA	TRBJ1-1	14	CASSSPIQGTEAFF
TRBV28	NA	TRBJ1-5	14	CASSLRGLFGPQHF
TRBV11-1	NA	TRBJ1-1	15	CASSLEAGGYTEAFF
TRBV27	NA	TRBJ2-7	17	CASSLVIPGLAGSEQYF
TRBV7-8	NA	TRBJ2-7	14	CASSHTEGTYEQYF
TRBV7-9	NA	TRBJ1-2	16	CASSQPTVPKNYGYTF
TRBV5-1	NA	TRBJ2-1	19	CASSSLAGGLTGSYNEQFF
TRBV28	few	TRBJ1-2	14	CASSLDRDLHGYTF
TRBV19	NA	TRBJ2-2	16	CASSRFGGFNTGELFF
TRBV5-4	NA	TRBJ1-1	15	CASSPVFGVDTEAFF
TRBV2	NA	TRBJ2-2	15	CASSWRQGNTGELFF
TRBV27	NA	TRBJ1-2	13	CASSLTGGYGYTF
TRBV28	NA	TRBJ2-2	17	CASSFPGTSGNTGELFF
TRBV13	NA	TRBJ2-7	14	CASSERPVGREQYF